This T cell receptor (beta chain) was identified in a study of T cell changes during pregnancy in multiple sclerosis. V lost 5 bases and J lost 2, with 6 bases in between. Germline CDR1 and CDR2: SGHAT and FQDESV (reference sequence). CDR3 size: 12 residues. Only in-frame clones appear in the TCRdb table, and some are missing; sequencing was by immunoSEQ multiplex PCR. Here the sample spans tens of thousands of clones, roughly nine tenths being singletons. The receptor's source is a female donor in good health, enrolled as a control in a pregnancy study. The chain couples TRBV11-1 to TRBJ1-1, with D hard to call. The starting material was CD4+ T cells from peripheral blood mononuclear cells, obtained in the second trimester of pregnancy. CDR3 in DNA: TGTGCCAGCAGCCGGGTTAACACTGAAGCTTTCTTT. It codes for CASSRVNTEAFF.